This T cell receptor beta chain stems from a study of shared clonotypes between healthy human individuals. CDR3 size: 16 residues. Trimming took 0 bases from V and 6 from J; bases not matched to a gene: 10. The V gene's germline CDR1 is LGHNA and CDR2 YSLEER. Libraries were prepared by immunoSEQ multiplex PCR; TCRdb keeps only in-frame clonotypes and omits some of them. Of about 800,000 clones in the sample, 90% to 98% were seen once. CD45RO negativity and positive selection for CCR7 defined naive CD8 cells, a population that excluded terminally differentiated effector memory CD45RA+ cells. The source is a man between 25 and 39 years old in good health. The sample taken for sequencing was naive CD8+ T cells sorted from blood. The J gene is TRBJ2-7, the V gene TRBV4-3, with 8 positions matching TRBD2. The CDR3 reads CASSQDGRGTRGEQYF. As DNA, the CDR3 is TGCGCCAGCAGCCAAGATGGGCGGGGGACTAGAGGCGAGCAGTACTTC.